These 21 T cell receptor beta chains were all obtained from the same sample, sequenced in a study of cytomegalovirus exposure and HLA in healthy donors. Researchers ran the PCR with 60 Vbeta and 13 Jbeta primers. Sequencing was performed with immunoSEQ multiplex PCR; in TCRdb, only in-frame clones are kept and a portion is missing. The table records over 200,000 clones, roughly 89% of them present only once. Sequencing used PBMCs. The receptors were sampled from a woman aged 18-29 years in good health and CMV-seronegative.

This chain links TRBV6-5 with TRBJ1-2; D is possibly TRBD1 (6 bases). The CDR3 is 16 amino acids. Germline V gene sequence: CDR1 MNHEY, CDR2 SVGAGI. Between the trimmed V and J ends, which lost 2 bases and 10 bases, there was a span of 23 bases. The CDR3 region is CASSYLTGGRISHYTF. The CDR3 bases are TGTGCCAGCAGTTACCTGACGGGGGGGCGGATTTCTCACTACACCTTC.

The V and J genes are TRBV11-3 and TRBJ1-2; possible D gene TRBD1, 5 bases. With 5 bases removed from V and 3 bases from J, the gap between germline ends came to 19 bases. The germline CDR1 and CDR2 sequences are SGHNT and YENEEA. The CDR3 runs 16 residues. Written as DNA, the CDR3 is TGTGCCAGCAGCCAACGGGGAGGTTTGGGGGACTATGGCTACACCTTC. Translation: CASSQRGGLGDYGYTF.

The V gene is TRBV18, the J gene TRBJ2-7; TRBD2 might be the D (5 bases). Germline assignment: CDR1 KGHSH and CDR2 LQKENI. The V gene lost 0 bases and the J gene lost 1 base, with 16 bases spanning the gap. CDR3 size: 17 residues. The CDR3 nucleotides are TGTGCCAGCTCACCACCGGGGAGCCTTACCCTTTCCTACGAGCAGTACTTC. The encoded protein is CASSPPGSLTLSYEQYF. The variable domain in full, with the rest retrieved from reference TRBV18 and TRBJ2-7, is NAGVMQNPRHLVRRRGQEARLRCSPMKGHSHVYWYRQLPEEGLKFMVYLQKENIIDESGMPKERFSAEFPKEGPSILRIQQVVRGDSAAYFCASSPPGSLTLSYEQYFGPGTRLTVT.

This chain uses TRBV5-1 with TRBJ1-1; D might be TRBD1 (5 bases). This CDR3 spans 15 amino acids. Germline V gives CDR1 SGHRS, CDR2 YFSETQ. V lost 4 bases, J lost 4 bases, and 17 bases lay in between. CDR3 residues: CASSDRGGSATEAFF. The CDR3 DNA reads TGCGCCAGCAGCGACCGGGGGGGTTCCGCCACTGAAGCTTTCTTT.

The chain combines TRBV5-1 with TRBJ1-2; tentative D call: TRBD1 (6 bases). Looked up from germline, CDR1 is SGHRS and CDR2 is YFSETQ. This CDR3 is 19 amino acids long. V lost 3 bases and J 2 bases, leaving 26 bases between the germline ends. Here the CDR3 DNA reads TGCGCCAGCAGCTCTCCTTATCCCTACAGGGATAGGGGGAACTATGGCTACACCTTC. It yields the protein CASSSPYPYRDRGNYGYTF.

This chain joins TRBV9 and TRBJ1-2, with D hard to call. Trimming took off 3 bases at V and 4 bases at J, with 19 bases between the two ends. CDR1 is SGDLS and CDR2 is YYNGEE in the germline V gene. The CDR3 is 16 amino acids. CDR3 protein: CASSANVDGEVYGYTF. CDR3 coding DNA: TGTGCCAGCAGCGCCAATGTTGACGGGGAGGTCTATGGCTACACCTTC.

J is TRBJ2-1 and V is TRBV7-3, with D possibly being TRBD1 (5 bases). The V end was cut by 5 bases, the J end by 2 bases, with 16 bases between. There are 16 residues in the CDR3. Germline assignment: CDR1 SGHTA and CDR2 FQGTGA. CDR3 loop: CASSKQVGAPYNEQFF. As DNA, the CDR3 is TGTGCCAGCAGCAAACAAGTTGGGGCGCCCTACAATGAGCAGTTCTTC.

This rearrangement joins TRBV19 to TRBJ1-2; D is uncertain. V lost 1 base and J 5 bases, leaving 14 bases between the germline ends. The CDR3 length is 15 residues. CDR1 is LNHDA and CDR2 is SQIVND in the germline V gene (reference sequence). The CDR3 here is CASSIGTTEHYGYTF. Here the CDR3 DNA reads TGTGCCAGTAGTATAGGTACGACGGAGCATTATGGCTACACCTTC.

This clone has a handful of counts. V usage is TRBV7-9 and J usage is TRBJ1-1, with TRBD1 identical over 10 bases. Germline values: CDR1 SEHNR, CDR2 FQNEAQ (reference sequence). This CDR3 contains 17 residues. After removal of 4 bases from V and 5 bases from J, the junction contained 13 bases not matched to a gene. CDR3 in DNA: TGTGCCAGCAGCTCGTACCGGGACAGGGGAAAAGGGACTGAAGCTTTCTTT. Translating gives CASSSYRDRGKGTEAFF.

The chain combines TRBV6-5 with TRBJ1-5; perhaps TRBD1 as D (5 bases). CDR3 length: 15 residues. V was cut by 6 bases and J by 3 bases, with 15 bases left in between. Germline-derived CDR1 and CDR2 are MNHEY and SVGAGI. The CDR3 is CASSRMGGYNQPQHF. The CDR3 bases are TGTGCCAGCAGCCGAATGGGGGGGTACAATCAGCCCCAGCATTTT.

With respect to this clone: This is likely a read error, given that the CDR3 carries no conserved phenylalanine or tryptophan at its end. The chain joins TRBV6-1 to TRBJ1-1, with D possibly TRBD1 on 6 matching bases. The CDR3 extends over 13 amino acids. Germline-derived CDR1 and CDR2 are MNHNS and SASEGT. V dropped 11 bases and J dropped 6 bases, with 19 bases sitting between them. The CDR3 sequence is CALGAGGWAEAFV. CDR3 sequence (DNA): TGTGCCCTGGGGGCGGGGGGGTGGGCTGAAGCTTTCGTT.

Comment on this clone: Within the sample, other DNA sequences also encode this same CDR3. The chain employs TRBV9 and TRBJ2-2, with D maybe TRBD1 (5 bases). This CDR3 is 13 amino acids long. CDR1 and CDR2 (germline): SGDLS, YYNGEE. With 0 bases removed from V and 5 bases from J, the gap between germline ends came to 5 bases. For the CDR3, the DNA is TGTGCCAGCAGCGTAGCAGGGACCGGGGAGCTGTTTTTT. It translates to CASSVAGTGELFF.

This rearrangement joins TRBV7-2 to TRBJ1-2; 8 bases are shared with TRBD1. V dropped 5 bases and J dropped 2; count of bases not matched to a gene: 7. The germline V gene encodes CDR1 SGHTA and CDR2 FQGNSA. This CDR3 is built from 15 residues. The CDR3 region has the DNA TGTGCCAGCAGCCCAAGACAGGGGACAAACTATGGCTACACCTTC. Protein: CASSPRQGTNYGYTF.

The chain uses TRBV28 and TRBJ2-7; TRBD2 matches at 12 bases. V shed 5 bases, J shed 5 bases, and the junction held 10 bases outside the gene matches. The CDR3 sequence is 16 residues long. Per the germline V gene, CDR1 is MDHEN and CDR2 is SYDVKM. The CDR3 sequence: CASSALAGGIINEQYF. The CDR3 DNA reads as TGTGCCAGCAGTGCGCTAGCGGGGGGGATAATCAACGAGCAGTACTTC.

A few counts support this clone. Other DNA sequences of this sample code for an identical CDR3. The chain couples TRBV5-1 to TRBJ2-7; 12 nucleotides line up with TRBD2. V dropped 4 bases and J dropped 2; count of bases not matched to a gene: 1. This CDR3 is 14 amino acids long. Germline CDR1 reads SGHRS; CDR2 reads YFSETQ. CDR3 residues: CASSPSGGAYEQYF. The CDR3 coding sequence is TGCGCCAGCAGCCCTAGCGGGGGGGCCTACGAGCAGTACTTC.

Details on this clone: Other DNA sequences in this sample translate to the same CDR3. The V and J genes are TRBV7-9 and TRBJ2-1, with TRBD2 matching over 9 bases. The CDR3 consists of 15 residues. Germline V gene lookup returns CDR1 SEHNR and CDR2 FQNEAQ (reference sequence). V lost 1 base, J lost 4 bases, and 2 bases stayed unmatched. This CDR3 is CASSLGTSGYNEQFF. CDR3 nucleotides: TGTGCCAGCAGCTTAGGAACTAGCGGGTACAATGAGCAGTTCTTC.

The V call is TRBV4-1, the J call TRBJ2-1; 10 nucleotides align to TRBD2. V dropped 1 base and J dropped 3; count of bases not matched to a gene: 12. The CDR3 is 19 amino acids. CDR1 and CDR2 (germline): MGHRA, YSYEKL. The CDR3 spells CASSQVSTGLAYGYNEQFF. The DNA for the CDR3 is TGCGCCAGCAGCCAAGTGAGCACGGGACTAGCGTACGGCTACAATGAGCAGTTCTTC.

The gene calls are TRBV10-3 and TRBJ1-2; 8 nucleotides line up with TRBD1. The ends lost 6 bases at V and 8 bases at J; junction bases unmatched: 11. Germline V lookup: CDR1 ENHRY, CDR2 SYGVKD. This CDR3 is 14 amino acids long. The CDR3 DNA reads TGTGCCATCAGCCAGGACAGGGTCGGTTTAGGCTACACCTTC. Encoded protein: CAISQDRVGLGYTF.

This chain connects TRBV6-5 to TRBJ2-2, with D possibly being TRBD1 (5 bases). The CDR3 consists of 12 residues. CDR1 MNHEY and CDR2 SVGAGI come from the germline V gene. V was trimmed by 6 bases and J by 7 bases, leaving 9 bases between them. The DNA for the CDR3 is TGTGCCAGCAGGACAGCCGACGGGGAGCTGTTTTTT. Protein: CASRTADGELFF.

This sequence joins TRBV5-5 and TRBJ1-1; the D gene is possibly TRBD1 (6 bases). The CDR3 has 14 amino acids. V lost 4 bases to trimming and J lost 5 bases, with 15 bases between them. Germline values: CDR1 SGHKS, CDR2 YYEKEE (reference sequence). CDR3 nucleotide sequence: TGTGCCAGCAGCCCAACAGGGAGATTTACTGAAGCTTTCTTT. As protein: CASSPTGRFTEAFF.

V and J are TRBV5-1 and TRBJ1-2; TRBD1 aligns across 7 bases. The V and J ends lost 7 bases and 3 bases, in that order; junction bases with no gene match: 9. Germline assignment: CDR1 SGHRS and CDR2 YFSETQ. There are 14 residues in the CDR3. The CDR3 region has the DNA TGCGCCAGCTCGGTTGAAGGACAGGACTATGGCTACACCTTC. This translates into CASSVEGQDYGYTF.